This T cell receptor (beta chain) was identified during a study of blood T cell repertoires in COVID-19. Study-wide context: Sites across the United States, Italy and Spain contributed samples from acute and convalescent COVID-19. PBMCs, B-cell-depleted T cells, or T cells were the source of the cDNA or gDNA that made up the material.

Seattle cases were enrolled at active infection and followed longitudinally. In the source study's methods: Amplifying reference gene primers gave estimates of nucleated cell counts. Repertoires were generated with immunoSEQ multiplex PCR, while TCRdb's copy carries only in-frame clones and drops some. V and J calls and clone size come straight from that table; D and trimming were deduced from the DNA. The sample shows about 260,000 clones, 88% of them seen only once. There are 12 residues in the CDR3. Trimming took off 5 bases at V and 4 bases at J, with 8 bases between the two ends. Germline CDR1 SGHTA, CDR2 FQGNSA.

Sequenced input: peripheral blood. The V and J genes are TRBV7-2 and TRBJ2-5; D is undetermined. The receptor's source is a woman in her 70s with COVID-19, enrolled during active disease. The CDR3 DNA reads as TGTGCCAGCAGCCTCACTTTAGAGACCCAGTACTTC. It yields the protein CASSLTLETQYF.